This T cell receptor (beta chain) originates from a study of graft-versus-host responses after intestinal transplantation. Using immunoSEQ multiplex PCR, the repertoire was profiled, and TCRdb retains in-frame clones only, with some absent. The sample consists of roughly 29,000 clones, around 92% of them appearing once. Study-wide results and caveats: Subjects displaying graft-donor T cell macrochimerism possessed elevated graft-versus-host to host-versus-graft clonal ratios inside allografts. Some GvH clones appeared in ileal mucosa or blood before recipient bone marrow.

For this clone: Its antigen is still unknown.

The CDR3 sequence is 16 residues long. The chain joins TRBV21-1 to TRBJ2-7; the DNA was not compared with TRBD1, the D call given in the table. TRBV21-1 is deemed a pseudogene. Sequencing was performed on PBMCs, taken around 70 days after intestinal transplant. The clonotype comes from a human patient who received an intestinal transplant, so some T cells may come from the graft donor. The CDR3 coding sequence is TGTGCCAGCAGAACAGGGATGCTACACGTGTTAGACGAGCAGTACTTC. Amino acids: CASRTGMLHVLDEQYF.